This passage covers 5 T cell receptor beta chains from one sample sequenced in a study of blood T cell repertoires in COVID-19. Data came from immunoSEQ multiplex PCR; TCRdb stores just in-frame clones and leaves some out. The sample yields 94,000 or so clones, around 90% seen once. Sequencing was done on a sample of peripheral blood. The receptors derive from a woman in her 70s with acute or convalescent COVID-19.

Regarding this clone: One end of the junction varies from germline; a read error may be responsible. The V call is TRBV28, the J call TRBJ2-4; 10 bases are shared with TRBD2. The V gene's germline CDR1 is MDHEN and CDR2 SYDVKM. The CDR3 loop spans 13 amino acids. CDR3 in amino acids: CASSRREGLAKLF. CDR3 bases: TGTGCCAGCAGCCGCAGGGAGGGACTAGCGAAGTTGTTC.

This clone was found many times. The CDR3 DNA reads as TGTGCCACCAGTGACCCCAGAAACTACCCCTACGAGCAGTACTTC. Residues: CATSDPRNYPYEQYF. The chain couples TRBV24-1 to TRBJ2-7, with D uncertain. The CDR3 contains 15 residues. V was shortened by 4 bases and J by 2 bases, with 14 bases between the two germline ends. In germline, CDR1 is KGHDR, CDR2 SFDVKD.

The rearrangement joins TRBV12-3 or TRBV12-4 to TRBJ2-5; 8 bases line up with TRBD1. This CDR3 has 13 residues. After removal of 6 bases from V and 8 bases from J, the junction contained 8 bases not matched to a gene. The CDR3 protein is CASRPGQGSTQYF. The CDR3 nucleotides are TGTGCCAGCAGACCCGGACAGGGAAGTACCCAGTACTTC.

This clone showed up just a few times. The chain recombines TRBV30 with TRBJ1-5, with D possibly being TRBD1 (6 bases). In germline, CDR1 is GTSNPN, CDR2 SVGIG (reference sequence). Trimming cost V 1 base and J 4 bases, with 11 bases left between them. The CDR3 is 14 amino acids. The DNA for the CDR3 is TGTGCCTGGAGTGCGGACAGCCGAAATCAGCCCCAGCATTTT. Translation gives CAWSADSRNQPQHF.

The gene calls are TRBV7-8 and TRBJ2-7; the match to TRBD1 covers 8 bases. The length of the CDR3 is 13 residues. Germline lookup yields CDR1 SGHVS and CDR2 FQNEAQ. Losses at the gene ends were 2 bases for V and 5 bases for J; bases not matched to a gene: 2. This chain's CDR3 is CASSLPGGDEQYF. The CDR3 DNA follows: TGTGCCAGCAGCTTACCAGGGGGCGACGAGCAGTACTTC. Supplemented by reference TRBV7-8 and TRBJ2-7, the full variable domain reads GAGVSQSPRYKVAKRGQDVALRCDPISGHVSLFWYQQALGQGPEFLTYFQNEAQLDKSGLPSDRFFAERPEGSVSTLKIQRTQQEDSAVYLCASSLPGGDEQYFGPGTRLTVT.